Here is one TCR beta chain with its context. In the original processing: Counts of nucleated cells, estimated from reference gene primer amplification, were obtained. Method: immunoSEQ multiplex PCR; TCRdb's copy keeps in-frame clones and lacks some. V, J and clone size were drawn from that table, and D and trimming were deduced from the DNA. The table records approximately 360,000 clones, roughly 90% of them present only once. This entry is derived from a study of blood T cell repertoires in COVID-19. Overall study: Italy, Spain and the United States were the sources of the convalescent and acute COVID-19 samples. Sources were T cells, B-cell-depleted T cells, or PBMCs; the material itself was cDNA or gDNA.

The germline V gene has CDR1 SGHDT and CDR2 YYEEEE. The CDR3 extends over 12 amino acids. V dropped 0 bases and J dropped 8 bases, with 6 bases sitting between them. The sequence came from a man in his forties or fifties with acute or convalescent COVID-19. Material: peripheral blood. V gene TRBV5-6 combines with J gene TRBJ1-5; D is perhaps TRBD1 (5 bases). As DNA, the CDR3 is TGTGCCAGCAGCTTGGTAGGGGAGCCCCAGCATTTT. This sequence encodes CASSLVGEPQHF. The complete variable domain, with remaining parts taken from reference TRBV5-6 and TRBJ1-5, reads DAGVTQSPTHLIKTRGQQVTLRCSPKSGHDTVSWYQQALGQGPQFIFQYYEEEERQRGNFPDRFSGHQFPNYSSELNVNALLLGDSALYLCASSLVGEPQHFGDGTRLSIL.